Ten or more counts support the clone carrying this T cell receptor (beta chain). What it binds is unknown. TCRdb analysed the 5' RACE reads with MiXCR anew, one entry per CDR3 protein. The sample records under 650,000 distinct CDR3 sequences, roughly 18% being singletons. The record originates from a study of T-cell memory formation after mild COVID-19. Broader study findings: Largely, contracting CD4+ clones fell within CM and EM, and contracting CD8+ clones within EMRA.

This receptor was identified in an adult woman who had mild COVID-19 (a few samples of this study predate the infection). Cell type and time point are not known. The sequenced sample was PBMCs or a T cell subset sorted from them (not recorded which).

The CDR3 DNA sequence: TGTGCCAGCAGTTTGCGATTGCCCTCACCAGACGAGCAGTTCTTC. This codes for CASSLRLPSPDEQFF. The rearrangement links TRBV12-3 or TRBV12-4 to TRBJ2-1; D uncertain. V was pared by 3 bases and J by 10 bases, with 19 bases between. The CDR3 has 15 residues.